This T cell receptor beta chain is from a study of blood T cell repertoires in COVID-19. At the level of the study: Samples came from the United States, Italy and Spain, spanning acute and convalescent COVID-19. Nucleic acid was either cDNA or gDNA, and it came from T cells, B-cell-depleted T cells, or PBMCs.

Original data processing: Amplifying reference gene primers gave estimates of nucleated cell counts. The method was immunoSEQ multiplex PCR; TCRdb's version includes in-frame clones alone and lacks a portion of them. V and J calls and clone size are as listed in that table; D and trimming were resolved from the DNA. This table has approximately 260,000 clones, approximately 91% appearing once. The CDR3 spans 13 residues. CDR1 is MNHEY, CDR2 SVGAGI, per germline. The V end lost 8 bases, the J end lost 0 bases, and 11 bases lay between the germline ends. This chain uses TRBV6-5 with TRBJ2-7; D is unresolved. The TCR comes from a man between 50 and 59 years old with acute or convalescent COVID-19. Sequenced material: peripheral blood. The CDR3: CASGAISSYEQYF. For the CDR3, the DNA is TGTGCCAGCGGAGCAATTAGCTCCTACGAGCAGTACTTC.